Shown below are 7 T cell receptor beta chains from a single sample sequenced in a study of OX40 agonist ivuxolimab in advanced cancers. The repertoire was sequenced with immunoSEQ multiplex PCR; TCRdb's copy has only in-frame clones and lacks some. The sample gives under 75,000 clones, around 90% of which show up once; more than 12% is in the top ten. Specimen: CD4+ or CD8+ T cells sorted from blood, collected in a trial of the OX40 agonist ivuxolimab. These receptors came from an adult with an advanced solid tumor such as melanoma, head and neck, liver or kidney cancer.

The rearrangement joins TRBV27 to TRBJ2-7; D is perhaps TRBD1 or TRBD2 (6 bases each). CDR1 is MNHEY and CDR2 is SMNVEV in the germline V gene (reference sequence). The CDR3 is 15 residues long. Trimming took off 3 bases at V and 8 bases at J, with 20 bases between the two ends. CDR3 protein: CASSLFGGPSFKQYF. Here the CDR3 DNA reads TGTGCCAGCAGTTTGTTTGGGGGGCCCTCATTCAAGCAGTACTTC.

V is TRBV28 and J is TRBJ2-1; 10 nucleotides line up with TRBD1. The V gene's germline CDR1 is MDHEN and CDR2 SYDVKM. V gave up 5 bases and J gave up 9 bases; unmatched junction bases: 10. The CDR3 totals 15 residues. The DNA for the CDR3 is TGTGCCAGCAGTCTTCCGGGACAGGGGTTTAGTGAGCAGTTCTTC. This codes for CASSLPGQGFSEQFF.

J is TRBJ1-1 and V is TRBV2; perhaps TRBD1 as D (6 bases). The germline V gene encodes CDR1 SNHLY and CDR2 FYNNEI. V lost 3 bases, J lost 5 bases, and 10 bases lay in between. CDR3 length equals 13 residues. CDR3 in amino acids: CASSERGGTEAFF. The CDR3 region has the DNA TGTGCCAGCAGTGAGCGAGGGGGAACTGAAGCTTTCTTT.

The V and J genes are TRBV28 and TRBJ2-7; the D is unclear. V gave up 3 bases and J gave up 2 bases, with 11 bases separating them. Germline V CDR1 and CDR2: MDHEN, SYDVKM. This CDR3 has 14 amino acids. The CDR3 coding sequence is TGTGCCAGCAGTTTTCGCCAGAGACCCTACGAGCAGTACTTC. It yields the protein CASSFRQRPYEQYF.

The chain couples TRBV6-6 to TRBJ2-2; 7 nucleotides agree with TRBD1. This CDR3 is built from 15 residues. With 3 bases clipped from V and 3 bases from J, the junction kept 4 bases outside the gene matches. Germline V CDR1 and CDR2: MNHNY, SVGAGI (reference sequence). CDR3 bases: TGTGCCAGCAGTTATCGAGGGGGCGACACCGGGGAGCTGTTTTTT. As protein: CASSYRGGDTGELFF.

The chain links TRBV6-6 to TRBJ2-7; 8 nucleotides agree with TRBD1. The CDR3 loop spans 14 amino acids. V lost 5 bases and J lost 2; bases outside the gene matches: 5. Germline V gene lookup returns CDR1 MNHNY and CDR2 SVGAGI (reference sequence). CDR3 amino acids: CASSLGTGPYEQYF. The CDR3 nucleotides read TGTGCCAGCAGTCTGGGGACAGGCCCCTACGAGCAGTACTTC.

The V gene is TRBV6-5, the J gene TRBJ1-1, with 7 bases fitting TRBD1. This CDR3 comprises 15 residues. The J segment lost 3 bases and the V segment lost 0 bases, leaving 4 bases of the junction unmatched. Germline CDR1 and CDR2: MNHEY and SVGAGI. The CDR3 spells CASSYSEGAHTEAFF. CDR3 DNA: TGTGCCAGCAGTTACTCGGAGGGGGCGCACACTGAAGCTTTCTTT.